These T cell receptor beta chains were read from a single sample in a study of radiation and T cells in renal cell carcinoma. Method: immunoSEQ multiplex PCR; TCRdb's copy keeps in-frame clones and lacks some. The repertoire holds 15,000 or so clones, with 45% to 65% as singletons. Here the sequenced sample was tumor tissue, taken from a patient whose treatment was nephrectomy without radiotherapy. The receptors were gathered from a man between 40 and 49 years old with renal cell carcinoma. Each CDR3 is given with its conserved first and last residue. Each record gives: J gene, D gene, V gene, clone size, CDR3 protein, CDR3 DNA. The D gene is left open where the match is weak. Not every row has a clone size; where given, it reads once, few, many or a size class.

TRBJ1-1 - TRBV7-8 - CASSLAYTEAFF TGTGCCAGCAGCTTAGCTTATACTGAAGCTTTCTTT
TRBJ2-4 - TRBV19 - CASSIGSGKEEYF TGTGCCAGTAGTATAGGGTCGGGGAAGGAGGAGTACTTC
TRBJ2-3 - TRBV5-1 few CASSLDPATGPDTQYF TGCGCCAGCAGCTTGGACCCAGCCACTGGGCCAGATACGCAGTATTTT
TRBJ2-7 TRBD1 TRBV6-1 - CASSGEPGQGLQYF TGTGCCAGCAGTGGTGAGCCGGGACAGGGACTGCAGTACTTC
TRBJ2-1 - TRBV2 - CASKLQGTYYNEQFF TGTGCCAGCAAGCTTCAGGGAACCTACTACAATGAGCAGTTCTTC
TRBJ2-1 TRBD1 TRBV19 once CASSILQGDHNEQFF TGTGCCAGTAGTATTTTACAGGGGGACCACAATGAGCAGTTCTTC
TRBJ1-2 - TRBV6-1 - CASRSGGVFNYGYTF TGTGCCAGCAGGTCTGGAGGCGTTTTTAACTATGGCTACACCTTC
TRBJ1-5 - TRBV30 - CAWSLGTANNQPQHF TGTGCCTGGAGTCTTGGGACCGCCAACAATCAGCCCCAGCATTTT
TRBJ2-2 - TRBV2 - CASVKETNTGELFF TGTGCCAGCGTAAAGGAAACGAACACCGGGGAGCTGTTTTTT
TRBJ2-4 - TRBV11-2 - CASSFAPSRNIQYF TGTGCCAGCAGCTTTGCCCCCTCTCGAAACATTCAGTACTTC
TRBJ1-1 - TRBV5-1 - CASSLGGGYTEAFF TGCGCCAGCTCACTGGGGGGCGGGTACACTGAAGCTTTCTTT
TRBJ2-1 - TRBV7-6 once CASSLGGGGPYNEQFF TGTGCCAGCAGCTTAGGTGGCGGGGGCCCTTACAATGAGCAGTTCTTC
TRBJ1-5 TRBD1 TRBV7-9 - CASSFSTGTARNQPQHF TGTGCCAGCAGCTTTTCAACAGGGACAGCTAGAAATCAGCCCCAGCATTTT
TRBJ1-2 - TRBV5-6 - CASSLGAAGYTF TGTGCCAGCAGCTTGGGGGCCGCTGGCTACACCTTC
TRBJ1-1 - TRBV2 - CASTRTVWQGDMNTEAFF TGTGCCAGCACCCGGACGGTTTGGCAGGGTGACATGAACACTGAAGCTTTCTTT
TRBJ2-5 - TRBV5-5 - CASNRPMEETQYF TGTGCCAGCAATCGCCCTATGGAAGAGACCCAGTACTTC
TRBJ1-2 - TRBV5-4 few CASSPTENYGYTF TGTGCCAGCAGCCCGACTGAGAACTATGGCTACACCTTC
TRBJ1-2 - TRBV4-1 - CASSQGGQIYGYTF TGCGCCAGCAGCCAAGGAGGACAGATTTATGGCTACACCTTC
TRBJ1-1 - TRBV6-5 - CASNIPGRTEAFF TGTGCCAGCAACATCCCGGGGCGGACTGAAGCTTTCTTT
TRBJ1-4 TRBD1 TRBV5-4 - CASTEGQNNEKLFF TGTGCCAGCACCGAGGGACAGAATAATGAAAAACTGTTTTTT
TRBJ2-7 - TRBV6-5 - CASSYDPGYEQYF TGTGCCAGCAGTTACGACCCTGGGTACGAGCAGTACTTC
TRBJ1-2 - TRBV5-2 - CASSLTLWGYTF TGTGCCAGCAGCTTAACTCTCTGGGGCTACACCTTC
TRBJ1-1 TRBD1 TRBV28 few CASSLDRARTEAFF TGTGCCAGCAGTTTGGACAGGGCTCGCACTGAAGCTTTCTTT
TRBJ2-7 TRBD1 TRBV5-5 - CASRSGTGGLLGYEQYF TGTGCCAGCAGGTCCGGGACAGGGGGGCTTTTGGGCTACGAGCAGTACTTC
TRBJ2-5 TRBD2 TRBV5-1 - CASSLAGGQETQYF TGCGCCAGCAGCTTGGCGGGGGGCCAAGAGACCCAGTACTTC
TRBJ2-1 - TRBV6-6 - CASSYSLGGSYNEQFF TGTGCCAGCAGTTACTCCCTTGGCGGCTCCTACAATGAGCAGTTCTTC